Listed below are T cell receptor beta chains from one sample, sequenced in a study of T cell responses to AZD1222 COVID-19 vaccine. Measured with immunoSEQ multiplex PCR; TCRdb has only the in-frame clones, and not every one. The table lists about 110,000 clones, approximately 90% of them singletons. Material: peripheral blood, obtained 28 days after the second AZD1222 dose. Source of these receptors: an adult who received the AZD1222 COVID-19 vaccine. The CDR3 runs from the conserved cysteine through the conserved F or W. The order of the fields is V gene, D gene, clone size, J gene, CDR3 DNA, CDR3 protein. D genes are given only for firm matches. Clone size is given for some rows only: seen once, a few or many times, or a class if the clone is expanded.

V gene: TRBV19; D gene: -; clone size: once; J gene: TRBJ2-1; CDR3 DNA: TGTGCCACCTGGGACGGATACAATGAGCAGTTCTTC; CDR3 protein: CATWDGYNEQFF
V gene: TRBV5-1; D gene: TRBD2; clone size: -; J gene: TRBJ2-3; CDR3 DNA: TGCGCCAGCAGCTGGGGGGGACTAGGAGGAGCAGATACGCAGTATTTT; CDR3 protein: CASSWGGLGGADTQYF
V gene: TRBV6-4; D gene: -; clone size: -; J gene: TRBJ1-6; CDR3 DNA: TGTGCCAGCAGTGCAACGGGACAAGAGAATAATTCACCCCTCCACTTT; CDR3 protein: CASSATGQENNSPLHF
V gene: TRBV5-1; D gene: -; clone size: -; J gene: TRBJ2-5; CDR3 DNA: TGCGCCAGCAGCGACCGGTTTGGGATCCAAGAGACCCAGTACTTC; CDR3 protein: CASSDRFGIQETQYF
V gene: TRBV5-5; D gene: TRBD1; clone size: -; J gene: TRBJ1-2; CDR3 DNA: TGTGCCAGCAGCACGGGGACAGCGTTGAACTATGGCTACACCTTC; CDR3 protein: CASSTGTALNYGYTF
V gene: TRBV19; D gene: -; clone size: once; J gene: TRBJ1-3; CDR3 DNA: TGTGCCAGTAGTAACTCTCGGACAGCTCCTGGAAACACCATATATTTT; CDR3 protein: CASSNSRTAPGNTIYF
V gene: TRBV2; D gene: TRBD1; clone size: -; J gene: TRBJ1-1; CDR3 DNA: TGTGCCAGCAGGACAAGGCAGGGGGCGAACACTGAAGCTTTCTTT; CDR3 protein: CASRTRQGANTEAFF
V gene: TRBV27; D gene: TRBD1; clone size: -; J gene: TRBJ1-1; CDR3 DNA: TGTGCCAGCAGTCCAACCTCGACAGGGCCCGGGGACACTGAAGCTTTCTTT; CDR3 protein: CASSPTSTGPGDTEAFF
V gene: TRBV18; D gene: -; clone size: -; J gene: TRBJ1-2; CDR3 DNA: TGTGCCAGCTCACCCTCCAGACAGTACTATGGCTACACCTTC; CDR3 protein: CASSPSRQYYGYTF
V gene: TRBV28; D gene: -; clone size: -; J gene: TRBJ1-2; CDR3 DNA: TGTGCCAGCAGTTTATCGGCAGACTTGGGCTACACCTTC; CDR3 protein: CASSLSADLGYTF
V gene: TRBV9; D gene: TRBD2; clone size: once; J gene: TRBJ2-1; CDR3 DNA: TGTGCCAGCAGCGGGGGCGGGGGGGCCTACAATGAGCAGTTCTTC; CDR3 protein: CASSGGGGAYNEQFF
V gene: TRBV4-1; D gene: -; clone size: -; J gene: TRBJ2-7; CDR3 DNA: TGCGCCAGCAGCCGTACCGGGCCCCGCGCTGGGTCCTACGAGCAGTACTTC; CDR3 protein: CASSRTGPRAGSYEQYF
V gene: TRBV11-3; D gene: -; clone size: -; J gene: TRBJ2-5; CDR3 DNA: TGTGCCAGCAGCCGTGAAAGGGTCTCAGAGACCCAGTACTTC; CDR3 protein: CASSRERVSETQYF
V gene: TRBV28; D gene: TRBD1; clone size: -; J gene: TRBJ1-5; CDR3 DNA: TGTGCCAGCAGCCTAGGGACAGATATTCAGCCCCAGCATTTT; CDR3 protein: CASSLGTDIQPQHF
V gene: TRBV28; D gene: TRBD2; clone size: -; J gene: TRBJ2-7; CDR3 DNA: TGTGCCAGTTCCCCGCTAGCGGGAGTTAACGAGCAGTACTTC; CDR3 protein: CASSPLAGVNEQYF
V gene: TRBV7-9; D gene: -; clone size: -; J gene: TRBJ1-1; CDR3 DNA: TGTGCCAGCAGCTTACCCGAGGGCTTGAACACTGAAGCTTTCTTT; CDR3 protein: CASSLPEGLNTEAFF
V gene: TRBV19; D gene: TRBD1; clone size: -; J gene: TRBJ2-1; CDR3 DNA: TGTGCCACTCAAGGGGGCGTTTGGAACAATGAGCAGTTCTTC; CDR3 protein: CATQGGVWNNEQFF
V gene: TRBV28; D gene: -; clone size: -; J gene: TRBJ1-1; CDR3 DNA: TGTGCCAGCAGTTTAGGAAGGGAAGCTTTCTTT; CDR3 protein: CASSLGREAFF
V gene: TRBV7-9; D gene: -; clone size: -; J gene: TRBJ1-1; CDR3 DNA: TGTGCCAGCAGTTGGGGCACTGAAGCTTTCTTT; CDR3 protein: CASSWGTEAFF
V gene: TRBV24-1; D gene: -; clone size: -; J gene: TRBJ2-2; CDR3 DNA: TGTGCCACCAGTGAGACCGGGGGGAACACCGGGGAGCTGTTTTTT; CDR3 protein: CATSETGGNTGELFF
V gene: TRBV19; D gene: -; clone size: once; J gene: TRBJ1-5; CDR3 DNA: TGTGCCAGTAGTATTACAGGCCGCAATCAGCCCCAGCATTTT; CDR3 protein: CASSITGRNQPQHF
V gene: TRBV2; D gene: -; clone size: -; J gene: TRBJ1-5; CDR3 DNA: TGTGCCAGCAGTGGGAGGGGAGGATTTGGCAATCAGCCCCAGCATTTT; CDR3 protein: CASSGRGGFGNQPQHF
V gene: TRBV9; D gene: TRBD2; clone size: -; J gene: TRBJ2-7; CDR3 DNA: TGTGCCAGCAGCCCCGGGACTAGCCGCGAGCAGTACTTC; CDR3 protein: CASSPGTSREQYF
V gene: TRBV5-4; D gene: TRBD1; clone size: -; J gene: TRBJ2-1; CDR3 DNA: TGTGCCAGCAGCTCCCGGACAGGGCAAAATGAGCAGTTCTTC; CDR3 protein: CASSSRTGQNEQFF